Below, 26 T cell receptor beta chains from the same sample are listed, as sequenced in a study of CD8+ T cells in alopecia areata (dated by TCRdb to the late 2010s). Libraries were built with the immunoSEQ multiplex PCR assay. For TCR sequencing, RNA was extracted from every sample and reverse transcribed into cDNA to serve as template. Sourced from immuneACCESS, this table was stored by TCRdb with only in-frame sequences that have V and J called. A share of the clones is absent; for the studies checked, an unresolved V gene accounts for under half, and the remainder has no known explanation. The table records about 300,000 clones for this sample, and not one of them appears only once. The leading ten clones occupy about 1.2% of the sample. Cells from pooled mouse cutaneous lymph nodes were stained for CD4, CD8alpha, NKG2D, NKG2ACE and other markers and then sorted on a BD Influx. Material for sequencing was CD4+ T cells sorted from a lymph node. These receptor sequences come from a C3H/HeJ mouse with alopecia areata. The MHC haplotype of this strain is H2-k.

Note on this clone: Here the gene names and germline are mouse. Coverage ceases 4 residues before the CDR3 finishes, and the germline J gene fills in the end. The V call is TRBV13-1, the J call TRBJ2-1; 7 bases align to TRBD1. The trim removed 6 bases at V and 4 bases at J, leaving 4 bases unmatched. CDR3 length: 13 residues. The germline V gene encodes CDR1 NSHNY and CDR2 SYGAGN. The CDR3 bases that were read are TGTGCCAGCACCACAGGGGTTTATGCT. Translation gives CASTTGVYA. The CDR3 in full is CASTTGVYAEQFF.

Notes on this clone: All gene names here are mouse names. The observed sequence ends 3 residues before the CDR3 terminus, with the missing tail filled in from the germline J gene. The chain has TRBV19 and TRBJ1-6; D is possibly TRBD1 (6 bases). TRBJ1-6 is filed as an ORF, its function uncertain. The germline V and J ends were trimmed by 4 bases and 0 bases, with 11 bases remaining between them. Germline V gene data show CDR1 as FNHDT and CDR2 as SITEND (reference sequence). The CDR3 covers 16 residues. The sequenced CDR3 bases are TGTGCCAGCAGTCCCACAGGGAATTCCTATAATTCGCCC. It is translated as CASSPTGNSYNSP. The CDR3 as a whole reads CASSPTGNSYNSPLYF.

Comments on this clone: Gene names are mouse gene names. The read falls 4 residues short of the CDR3 end, and the missing part is taken from the germline J gene. The chain links TRBV31 to TRBJ2-1; no clear D gene. This CDR3 contains 14 residues. Germline assignment: CDR1 GKSSPN and CDR2 SITVG. Trimming took 0 bases from V and 0 from J, leaving 6 bases between them. CDR3 sequence: CAWSLNSNYAEQFF. The CDR3 bases that were read are TGTGCCTGGAGTCTAAACAGTAACTATGCT.

A note on this clone: The gene names given are mouse names. The read comes to an end 4 residues before the CDR3 does, leaving the germline J gene to fill in the end. This chain joins TRBV5 and TRBJ2-2, with 9 bases identical to TRBD1. The V segment lost 4 bases and the J segment 3 bases; nucleotides outside the gene matches: 3. Germline CDR1 reads LGHNA; CDR2 reads YNLKQL (reference sequence). The CDR3 runs to 15 residues. CDR3 loop: CASSPRQGDTGQLYF. The CDR3 DNA, read in part, is TGTGCCAGCAGCCCCCGACAGGGGGACACCGGG.

This clone was counted between two and nine times. Genes here carry mouse names. The read terminates 4 residues before the CDR3 end, so the remaining end is supplied by the germline J gene. The identical CDR3 is also encoded by other nucleotide sequences in the sample. V usage is TRBV13-1 and J usage is TRBJ2-3; no clear D gene. CDR3 length: 14 residues. Trimming shortened V by 2 bases and J by 0 bases, and 7 bases separated the two germline ends. Germline loops: CDR1 NSHNY, CDR2 SYGAGN. CDR3 loop: CASSETASAETLYF. CDR3 DNA (partial): TGTGCCAGCAGTGAAACAGCTAGTGCAGAA.

On this clone itself: Gene names are mouse gene names. The read terminates 4 residues ahead of where the CDR3 ends, so the germline J gene completes it. Other nucleotide sequences in the sample specify the same CDR3. The chain couples TRBV13-3 to TRBJ2-2; 10 nucleotides match TRBD1. From germline, CDR1 is NNHDY and CDR2 SYVADS. The CDR3 totals 14 residues. With V trimmed by 5 bases and J by 4 bases, 2 bases remained unmatched. CDR3 sequence reads: CASRGTGVTGQLYF. The sequenced CDR3 bases are TGTGCCAGCAGAGGGACAGGGGTCACCGGG.

This clone was found a few times. The gene names here belong to mouse. The read is 4 residues too short to cover the CDR3 end, so that end is filled in from the germline J gene. The chain couples TRBV13-1 to TRBJ2-1, with 9 bases that match TRBD1. Germline CDR1 NSHNY, CDR2 SYGAGN. V was pared by 5 bases and J by 5 bases, with 11 bases of the junction left unmatched. The CDR3 runs to 16 residues. The DNA read from the CDR3 is TGTGCCAGCAGCCTCCCGGGACAGGGTCGAAATGCT. Protein product: CASSLPGQGRNA. The whole CDR3 protein is CASSLPGQGRNAEQFF.

This clone was detected a few times. Gene labels here are mouse ones. Read coverage stops 4 residues before the CDR3 terminus; the germline J gene supplies the remainder. V and J are TRBV5 and TRBJ2-3, with 10 nucleotides matching TRBD2. The J segment lost 0 bases and the V segment lost 2 bases, leaving 8 bases of the junction unmatched. The CDR3 consists of 18 residues. In germline, CDR1 is LGHNA, CDR2 YNLKQL (reference sequence). CDR3 in amino acids: CASSQNWGGVFSAETLYF. The DNA read from the CDR3 is TGTGCCAGCAGCCAAAACTGGGGGGGAGTCTTCAGTGCAGAA.

With regard to this clone: The gene names given are mouse names. The read halts 3 residues ahead of the CDR3 end, with the missing end drawn from the germline J gene. The sample has other DNA sequences that encode this CDR3 too. The rearrangement links TRBV19 to TRBJ1-6, with 10 bases that match TRBD1. TRBJ1-6 is designated an ORF whose function remains uncertain. The V gene end was trimmed by 3 bases and the J gene end by 4 bases; junction bases not matched to a gene: 1. Germline V gene sequence: CDR1 FNHDT, CDR2 SITEND (reference sequence). CDR3 size: 15 residues. CDR3 amino acids: CASSRDRGYNSPLYF. CDR3 DNA (partial): TGTGCCAGCAGTAGGGACAGGGGTTATAATTCGCCC.

Concerning this clone: Mouse germline and gene names are used. The sequenced fragment ends 4 residues before the CDR3 boundary, so the rest is inferred from the germline J gene. The gene calls are TRBV13-3 and TRBJ2-5; 8 bases align to TRBD1. CDR3 length equals 16 residues. The germline gives CDR1 NNHDY, CDR2 SYVADS. After removal of 2 bases from V and 1 base from J, the junction contained 6 bases not matched to a gene. The DNA read from the CDR3 is TGTGCCAGCAGTGAAGGCGACAGGGGACACCAAGAC. Translated: CASSEGDRGHQD. The full CDR3 protein reads CASSEGDRGHQDTQYF.

This clone has more than one count but fewer than ten. Gene names are mouse gene names. The missing CDR3 end, 4 residues past where the read stops, is filled in from the germline J gene. Other DNA sequences in the same sample also yield this CDR3. The chain uses TRBV19 and TRBJ2-7; TRBD1 matches at 7 bases. This CDR3 spans 13 amino acids. Germline loops: CDR1 FNHDT, CDR2 SITEND (reference sequence). Incomplete CDR3 DNA: TGTGCCAGCAGCCCCCGGGACAGATAT. Encoded protein: CASSPRDRY. In full, the CDR3 is CASSPRDRYEQYF.

A note on this clone: The gene names given are mouse names. CDR3 protein: CASSQVQGAETLYF. The sequenced part of the CDR3 DNA is TGTGCCAGCAGCCAAGTCCAGGGTGCAGAA. This rearrangement joins TRBV5 to TRBJ2-3, with D uncertain. The read stops 4 residues short of the end of the CDR3; the missing end is completed from the germline J gene. CDR3 length: 14 residues. Germline V gives CDR1 LGHNA, CDR2 YNLKQL (reference sequence). Trimming cost V 1 base and J 1 base, with 6 bases left between them.

About this clone: These gene names are mouse names. The read comes to an end 4 residues before the CDR3 does, leaving the germline J gene to fill in the end. V usage is TRBV13-1 and J usage is TRBJ2-7; D gene uncertain. The germline V gene encodes CDR1 NSHNY and CDR2 SYGAGN. The CDR3 has 13 amino acids. Incomplete CDR3 DNA: TGTGCCAGCAGTGATGTATCCCAATAT. This codes for CASSDVSQY. The whole CDR3 sequence is CASSDVSQYEQYF.

This clone was recorded a few times. The gene names here belong to mouse. The CDR3 goes on 4 residues after the read ends, and that part is filled in from the germline J gene. The V and J genes are TRBV31 and TRBJ2-2, with TRBD2 matching 10 bases. Germline lookup yields CDR1 GKSSPN and CDR2 SITVG. The CDR3 contains 14 residues. The DNA read from the CDR3 is TGTGCCTGGAGTCCTGGGGGGGCGCGTGGG. Translated: CAWSPGGARG. The whole CDR3 sequence reads CAWSPGGARGQLYF.

This clone was recorded a few times. Genes here carry mouse names. From the germline J gene comes the end of the CDR3, since the read stops 4 residues before it. This sample also contains other DNA sequences that code for the same CDR3. The V gene is TRBV13-3, the J gene TRBJ2-1; 8 bases align to TRBD2. Per the germline V gene, CDR1 is NNHDY and CDR2 is SYVADS. The CDR3 runs to 13 residues. The CDR3 sequence: CASSDTGGTEQFF. Incomplete CDR3 DNA: TGTGCCAGCAGTGACACTGGGGGCACT.

This clone showed up just a few times. Gene names are mouse gene names. The read terminates 4 residues ahead of where the CDR3 ends, so the germline J gene completes it. The chain combines TRBV2 with TRBJ2-3; TRBD1 is a possible D gene (5 bases). Looked up from germline, CDR1 is LGHNA and CDR2 is YSYQKL. This CDR3 region has 14 residues. Trimming left V 4 bases short and J 2 bases short, with 10 bases between. The CDR3 bases that were read are TGTGCCAGCAGCCCTCAGACAGTTGCAGAA. Its translation is CASSPQTVAE. The full CDR3 sequence reads CASSPQTVAETLYF.

This clone was counted a few times. Gene labels here are mouse ones. The CDR3 end lies 4 residues beyond the end of the read and is filled in from the germline J gene. The gene calls are TRBV19 and TRBJ2-7; D gene unclear. Germline V gene data show CDR1 as FNHDT and CDR2 as SITEND (reference sequence). The CDR3 totals 10 residues. The DNA read from the CDR3 is TGTGCCAGCAGCAGGTAT. Protein sequence: CASSRY. The full-length CDR3 reads as CASSRYEQYF. Supplemented by reference TRBV19 and TRBJ2-7, the full variable domain reads GGIITQTPKFLIGQEGQKLTLKCQQNFNHDTMYWYRQDSGKGLRLIYYSITENDLQKGDLSEGYDASREKKSSFSLTVTSAQKNEMAVFLCASSRYEQYFGPGTRLTVL.

Of note for this clone: The germline and genes are mouse ones. The CDR3 is cut off 4 residues early in the read; its end comes from the germline J gene. The genes are TRBV14 and TRBJ2-5; D is perhaps TRBD1 (5 bases). Germline CDR1 and CDR2: SGHDT and FRDEAV. This CDR3 comprises 14 residues. The V end was cut by 3 bases, the J end by 0 bases, with 8 bases between. CDR3 bases read: TGTGCCAGCAGTTCGACAGTTAACCAAGAC. It yields the protein CASSSTVNQD. The whole CDR3 is CASSSTVNQDTQYF.

Concerning this clone itself: Genes and germline come from the mouse. Read sequence stops 4 residues before the CDR3 end, and the germline J gene provides the missing end. The V and J genes are TRBV13-1 and TRBJ2-5; TRBD2 aligns across 7 bases. The CDR3 runs to 14 residues. CDR1 is NSHNY, CDR2 SYGAGN, per germline. The covered CDR3 bases are TGTGCCAGCAGTGATGTTGGGGGGATCGAC. It codes for CASSDVGGID. The CDR3 in full is CASSDVGGIDTQYF.

The table lists this clone with a few counts. Germline and genes here are mouse. The read ends 4 residues early relative to the CDR3; the germline J gene fills the gap. This specimen includes other DNA sequences encoding the same CDR3. V is TRBV13-1 and J is TRBJ2-2; TRBD2 aligns across 10 bases. The junction had 2 bases not matched to a gene; V was cut back by 1 base and J by 2 bases. Germline CDR1 reads NSHNY; CDR2 reads SYGAGN. The CDR3 extends over 16 amino acids. The CDR3 loop is CASSDLGGRNTGQLYF. CDR3 DNA, as far as it was read: TGTGCCAGCAGTGATCTGGGGGGGCGGAACACCGGG.

Comment on this clone: Gene names are mouse gene names. Read data end 3 residues before the CDR3 end; the end is taken from the germline J gene. This sequence joins TRBV19 and TRBJ1-6, with 10 bases fitting TRBD1. TRBJ1-6 is an ORF for which the function is uncertain. The germline CDR1 and CDR2 sequences are FNHDT and SITEND (reference sequence). CDR3 length: 16 amino acids. With 5 bases clipped from V and 0 bases from J, the junction kept 2 bases outside the gene matches. The part of the CDR3 DNA that was read is TGTGCCAGCAGGGGGGACAGGGGTTCCTATAATTCGCCC. It codes for CASRGDRGSYNSP. The whole CDR3 is CASRGDRGSYNSPLYF.

Points on this clone: Mouse names are used for the genes. Sequencing ends 4 residues short of the CDR3 end; the germline J gene provides the rest. The genes are TRBV31 and TRBJ1-2, with D possibly matching TRBD1 (5 bases). CDR1 is GKSSPN and CDR2 is SITVG in the germline V gene. The V and J ends lost 1 base and 3 bases respectively, with 9 bases between them. CDR3 length: 13 amino acids. CDR3 sequence: CAWSPIGDSDYTF. The DNA read from the CDR3 is TGTGCCTGGAGTCCGATAGGGGACTCC.

This clone has only a few counts. The genes and germline here are from mouse. The CDR3 end lies 4 residues beyond the end of the read and is filled in from the germline J gene. V and J are TRBV1 and TRBJ1-1; 7 bases line up with TRBD1. There are 14 residues in the CDR3. The V gene end was trimmed by 4 bases and the J gene end by 0 bases; junction bases not matched to a gene: 2. Germline CDR1 reads NSQYPW; CDR2 reads LRSPGD (reference sequence). Partial CDR3 DNA: TGCACCTGCAGTGTGGACAGGACAAACACA. It is translated as CTCSVDRTNT. The full CDR3 protein is CTCSVDRTNTEVFF.

This clone has only a few counts. The gene names here belong to mouse. The read falls 4 residues short of the CDR3 end, and the missing part is taken from the germline J gene. The rearrangement uses TRBV19 and TRBJ2-3; 12 nucleotides match TRBD2. The CDR3 covers 15 residues. Germline CDR1 reads FNHDT; CDR2 reads SITEND (reference sequence). V was pared by 4 bases and J by 3 bases, with 3 bases of the junction left unmatched. The covered CDR3 bases are TGTGCCAGCAGTCCGACTGGGGGGGCGGCAGAA. It specifies CASSPTGGAAE. The entire CDR3 is CASSPTGGAAETLYF. Complete variable domain (other parts from reference TRBV19 and TRBJ2-3): GGIITQTPKFLIGQEGQKLTLKCQQNFNHDTMYWYRQDSGKGLRLIYYSITENDLQKGDLSEGYDASREKKSSFSLTVTSAQKNEMAVFLCASSPTGGAAETLYFGSGTRLTVL.

About this clone itself: Gene names refer to mouse genes. Partial CDR3 DNA: TGTGCCAGCGGTGGGGGGACAGGTTAT. Its protein is CASGGGTGY. The whole CDR3 protein is CASGGGTGYEQYF. This chain uses TRBV13-2 with TRBJ2-7; 8 positions match TRBD1. The CDR3 end is not reached by the read, which stops 4 residues before it; the germline J gene fills it in. Germline CDR1 and CDR2: NNHNN and SYGAGS (reference sequence). This CDR3 region has 13 residues.

The sample holds a few counts of this clone. These gene names are mouse names. The read terminates 4 residues before the CDR3 end, so the remaining end is supplied by the germline J gene. The sample has other DNA sequences that encode this CDR3 too. The chain has TRBV5 and TRBJ2-5; 12 bases line up with TRBD2. There are 16 residues in the CDR3. J lost 3 bases, V lost 4 bases, and 5 bases had no gene match. Per germline, CDR1 LGHNA and CDR2 YNLKQL (reference sequence). The CDR3 here is CASSPPGTGGQDTQYF. Partial CDR3 DNA: TGTGCCAGCAGCCCGCCCGGGACTGGGGGGCAAGAC.